Below are 26 T cell receptor beta chains sequenced from a single sample in a study of cytomegalovirus exposure and HLA in healthy donors. 60 Vbeta and 13 Jbeta primers were used in PCR. Some clones are missing from TCRdb's copy, which holds only in-frame ones; the method was immunoSEQ multiplex PCR. The sample consists of 100,000 to 150,000 clones, around 72% of them appearing once. Input material: PBMCs. The receptors originated from a young man in good health and CMV-seronegative.

This clone has just a few counts. The chain uses TRBV2 and TRBJ2-5, with 8 bases identical to TRBD1. This CDR3 region has 13 residues. Germline CDR1 is SNHLY and CDR2 is FYNNEI. With 4 bases clipped from V and 5 bases from J, the junction kept 3 bases outside the gene matches. CDR3 loop: CASSGTGWETQYF. The CDR3 DNA reads as TGTGCCAGCAGTGGGACAGGGTGGGAGACCCAGTACTTC.

The rearrangement links TRBV28 to TRBJ1-1; a weak D match, TRBD1 (5 bases). Germline CDR1 is MDHEN and CDR2 is SYDVKM. V lost 8 bases to trimming and J lost 4 bases, with 14 bases between them. The CDR3 contains 13 residues. Here the CDR3 reads CASAQGFGTEAFF. The CDR3 DNA reads as TGTGCCAGCGCGCAGGGTTTTGGCACTGAAGCTTTCTTT. Combining the CDR3 with reference TRBV28 and TRBJ1-1 gives the whole variable domain DVKVTQSSRYLVKRTGEKVFLECVQDMDHENMFWYRQDPGLGLRLIYFSYDVKMKEKGDIPEGYSVSREKKERFSLILESASTNQTSMYLCASAQGFGTEAFFGQGTRLTVV.

The chain couples TRBV11-2 to TRBJ2-7, with a tentative D call TRBD2 (6 bases). CDR1 is SGHAT, CDR2 FQNNGV, per germline. This CDR3 comprises 13 residues. Trimming stripped 5 bases from V and 0 bases from J, with 8 bases between. CDR3 sequence (DNA): TGTGCCAGCAGCACGCGGGACTCCTACGAGCAGTACTTC. It translates to CASSTRDSYEQYF.

The chain links TRBV7-6 to TRBJ2-5; D possibly corresponds to TRBD2 (6 bases). V was pared by 7 bases and J by 5 bases, with 17 bases between. The CDR3 spans 14 residues. Germline CDR1 SGHVS, CDR2 FNYEAQ. The CDR3 DNA reads TGTGCCAGCACCCCGGCCGGGGGTGGGGAGACCCAGTACTTC. This encodes CASTPAGGGETQYF.

V gene TRBV7-2 combines with J gene TRBJ2-7; no clear D. Germline CDR1 reads SGHTA; CDR2 reads FQGNSA. Trimming shortened V by 1 base and J by 4 bases, and 14 bases separated the two germline ends. The CDR3 length is 15 residues. CDR3 in amino acids: CASSLEVETRYEQYF. The CDR3 region has the DNA TGTGCCAGCAGCTTAGAAGTCGAGACTCGATACGAGCAGTACTTC.

This clone was detected a few times. The chain combines TRBV18 with TRBJ1-4, with 7 bases aligning to TRBD1. The length of the CDR3 is 14 residues. Trimming cost V 3 bases and J 5 bases; bases outside gene matches: 3. Germline-derived CDR1 and CDR2 are KGHSH and LQKENI. CDR3 residues: CASSPGQINEKLFF. The CDR3 region has the DNA TGTGCCAGCTCACCGGGACAGATAAATGAAAAACTGTTTTTT.

This chain connects TRBV7-2 to TRBJ1-2, with D possibly matching TRBD1 (5 bases). CDR1 and CDR2 (germline): SGHTA, FQGNSA. V lost 0 bases, J lost 4 bases, and 12 bases lay in between. The CDR3 spans 15 residues. Here the CDR3 DNA reads TGTGCCAGCAGCTTAGCCCAACAGGCCTTCTATGGCTACACCTTC. It codes for CASSLAQQAFYGYTF.

This clone was counted between two and nine times. This sequence joins TRBV19 and TRBJ2-1; D is ambiguous. This CDR3 is 13 amino acids long. Germline values: CDR1 LNHDA, CDR2 SQIVND (reference sequence). The V gene lost 3 bases and the J gene lost 9 bases, with 12 bases spanning the gap. CDR3 sequence reads: CASSIGTNSEQFF. CDR3 sequence (DNA): TGTGCCAGTAGTATCGGTACAAACAGTGAGCAGTTCTTC.

About this clone itself: Mismatch with germline at one junction end may stem from a read error. This rearrangement joins TRBV5-6 to TRBJ1-5; possibly TRBD1 for D (6 bases). The CDR3 sequence is 15 residues long. CDR1 and CDR2 (germline): SGHDT, YYEEEE. In DNA, the CDR3 is TGTGCCAGCGGCTTGGCAGGGGTTAGCAATCAGCCCCAGCATTTT. This translates into CASGLAGVSNQPQHF. Supplemented by reference TRBV5-6 and TRBJ1-5, the full variable domain reads DAGVTQSPTHLIKTRGQQVTLRCSPKSGHDTVSWYQQALGQGPQFIFQYYEEEERQRGNFPDRFSGHQFPNYSSELNVNALLLGDSALYLCASGLAGVSNQPQHFGDGTRLSIL.

DNA for the CDR3: TGTGCCAGCAGCAGAATAGCGGGGGGGCGCGAGACCCAGTACTTC. Translated: CASSRIAGGRETQYF. The chain combines TRBV5-4 with TRBJ2-5, with TRBD2 matching over 11 bases. The trim removed 4 bases at V and 5 bases at J, leaving 7 bases unmatched. CDR3 length equals 15 residues. CDR1 and CDR2 (germline): SGHNT, YYREEE (reference sequence).

This clone was found a few times. This chain links TRBV5-4 with TRBJ2-7, with D possibly TRBD2 on 6 matching bases. The CDR3 loop spans 16 amino acids. Trimming pared 0 bases from V and 1 base from J, leaving 14 bases between. The germline gives CDR1 SGHNT, CDR2 YYREEE (reference sequence). The CDR3 coding sequence is TGTGCCAGCAGCTTGGCTGGGTCAGGGAGGTCCTACGAGCAGTACTTC. Translating gives CASSLAGSGRSYEQYF.

The gene calls are TRBV7-3 and TRBJ1-1, with D possibly being TRBD1 (6 bases). Between the trimmed V and J ends, which lost 4 bases and 8 bases, there was a span of 14 bases. The CDR3 sequence is 13 residues long. From germline, CDR1 is SGHTA and CDR2 FQGTGA. CDR3 protein: CASSSQRGREAFF. CDR3 coding DNA: TGTGCCAGCAGCTCCCAAAGGGGGAGAGAAGCTTTCTTT.

The chain links TRBV5-1 to TRBJ2-7, with 7 bases lining up with TRBD1. The CDR3 is 13 residues long. V lost 6 bases, J lost 1 base, and 4 bases stayed unmatched. The germline V gene has CDR1 SGHRS and CDR2 YFSETQ. CDR3 protein: CASNSQGSYEQYF. DNA for the CDR3: TGCGCCAGCAATTCACAGGGGTCCTACGAGCAGTACTTC.

The chain recombines TRBV11-3 with TRBJ1-2; a weak D match, TRBD1 (6 bases). The CDR3 contains 19 residues. The germline V and J ends were trimmed by 3 bases and 2 bases, with 25 bases remaining between them. From germline, CDR1 is SGHNT and CDR2 YENEEA. The CDR3: CASSFNRRDIQQPNYGYTF. The CDR3, as DNA: TGTGCCAGCAGCTTCAACCGACGGGACATACAACAACCGAACTATGGCTACACCTTC.

The chain is built from TRBV5-1 and TRBJ1-1, with 7 bases aligning to TRBD1. The germline gives CDR1 SGHRS, CDR2 YFSETQ. This CDR3 contains 14 residues. With 3 bases clipped from V and 6 bases from J, the junction kept 8 bases outside the gene matches. CDR3 in DNA: TGCGCCAGCAGCTGGGGACAGACTAAATCTGAAGCTTTCTTT. This gives the protein CASSWGQTKSEAFF.

The V gene is TRBV4-2, the J gene TRBJ2-2; 11 positions agree with TRBD2. The J segment lost 3 bases and the V segment lost 1 base, leaving 7 bases of the junction unmatched. The germline CDR1 and CDR2 sequences are LGHNA and YNFKEQ. There are 18 residues in the CDR3. CDR3 amino acids: CASSQVLAGGPDTGELFF. CDR3 bases: TGTGCCAGCAGCCAAGTATTAGCGGGGGGGCCCGACACCGGGGAGCTGTTTTTT.

This clone occurred once. V usage is TRBV19 and J usage is TRBJ1-5; D call uncertain. CDR3 size: 15 residues. Trimming took 6 bases from V and 2 from J, leaving 14 bases between them. Germline V gene sequence: CDR1 LNHDA, CDR2 SQIVND (reference sequence). Written as DNA, the CDR3 is TGTGCCAGTAGCCTCCAACCCGGTGGCAATCAGCCCCAGCATTTT. Its translation is CASSLQPGGNQPQHF. Together with reference TRBV19 and TRBJ1-5, the CDR3 gives the full variable domain: DGGITQSPKYLFRKEGQNVTLSCEQNLNHDAMYWYRQDPGQGLRLIYYSQIVNDFQKGDIAEGYSVSREKKESFPLTVTSAQKNPTAFYLCASSLQPGGNQPQHFGDGTRLSIL.

This clone was seen once. This sequence joins TRBV2 and TRBJ2-5; TRBD2 matches at 8 bases. Germline CDR1 and CDR2: SNHLY and FYNNEI. After removal of 7 bases from V and 4 bases from J, the junction contained 8 bases not matched to a gene. The CDR3 length is 14 residues. DNA for the CDR3: TGTGCCAGCAAACTACGGGGGGGCCCAGAGACCCAGTACTTC. Translated: CASKLRGGPETQYF.

The chain is built from TRBV7-9 and TRBJ2-2; D unresolved. The V and J ends lost 6 bases and 8 bases respectively, with 13 bases between them. The germline V gene has CDR1 SEHNR and CDR2 FQNEAQ (reference sequence). The CDR3 loop spans 13 amino acids. The CDR3 DNA is TGTGCCAGCAGACCAGATGGAGCGGGGGAGCTGTTTTTT. Its translation: CASRPDGAGELFF.

The chain recombines TRBV10-3 with TRBJ1-1, with 7 bases aligning to TRBD1. Germline trimming cut 10 bases from V and 5 bases from J; bases unmatched to any gene: 10. CDR1 and CDR2 (germline): ENHRY, SYGVKD. The CDR3 consists of 13 residues. The CDR3 DNA reads TGTGCCACCAGACAGGGAGTGAGGACTGAAGCTTTCTTT. Residues: CATRQGVRTEAFF.

Only one count was recorded for this clone. The rearrangement uses TRBV2 and TRBJ2-7, with 7 nucleotides matching TRBD1. V shed 7 bases and J 3 bases; nucleotides not matched to a gene: 6. Germline V gives CDR1 SNHLY, CDR2 FYNNEI. The CDR3 is 13 residues long. The CDR3: CASIRQGVYEQYF. The CDR3 nucleotides are TGTGCCAGCATCCGACAGGGAGTCTACGAGCAGTACTTC.

This chain uses TRBV15 with TRBJ1-1; the match to TRBD1 covers 8 bases. Trimming cost V 8 bases and J 2 bases; bases outside gene matches: 19. The germline CDR1 and CDR2 sequences are LNHNV and YYDKDF (reference sequence). The CDR3 totals 18 residues. The CDR3 DNA reads as TGTGCCACCCAAAATACCCGCGACAGGGGCCTAACTAACACTGAAGCTTTCTTT. Its protein product is CATQNTRDRGLTNTEAFF.

The rearrangement uses TRBV9 and TRBJ1-1; TRBD1 is a possible D gene (5 bases). This CDR3 has 14 residues. The V end lost 4 bases, the J end lost 1 base, and 11 bases lay between the germline ends. Germline V gene lookup returns CDR1 SGDLS and CDR2 YYNGEE. CDR3 protein: CASSQGWGNTEAFF. In nucleotides, the CDR3 is TGTGCCAGCAGCCAGGGTTGGGGGAACACTGAAGCTTTCTTT.

On this clone itself: Other nucleotide sequences from this sample produce the same CDR3. The chain combines TRBV15 with TRBJ2-6; D is possibly TRBD2 (5 bases). The CDR3 covers 16 residues. Germline values: CDR1 LNHNV, CDR2 YYDKDF (reference sequence). V shed 7 bases and J shed 2 bases, with 15 bases lying between them. The CDR3 coding sequence is TGTGCCACCACTGGGGAACTAGGTACTGGGGCCAACGTCCTGACTTTC. It specifies CATTGELGTGANVLTF.

This chain connects TRBV19 to TRBJ1-6, with 8 bases aligning to TRBD1. Germline assignment: CDR1 LNHDA and CDR2 SQIVND (reference sequence). CDR3 length: 15 residues. V shed 7 bases, J shed 6 bases, and the junction held 8 bases outside the gene matches. The CDR3 reads CASKDRVLSNSPLHF. Written as DNA, the CDR3 is TGTGCCAGTAAGGACAGGGTACTATCTAATTCACCCCTCCACTTT.

The table lists this clone with a few counts. This rearrangement joins TRBV30 to TRBJ2-3; weak D call: TRBD2 (5 bases). The CDR3 covers 15 residues. Germline-derived CDR1 and CDR2 are GTSNPN and SVGIG (reference sequence). V gave up 2 bases and J gave up 3 bases, with 15 bases separating them. CDR3: CAWSSGLNPTDTQYF. CDR3 in DNA: TGTGCCTGGAGTAGCGGACTGAACCCAACAGATACGCAGTATTTT. Full variable domain (missing parts from reference TRBV30 and TRBJ2-3): SQTIHQWPATLVQPVGSPLSLECTVEGTSNPNLYWYRQAAGRGLQLLFYSVGIGQISSEVPQNLSASRPQDRQFILSSKKLLLSDSGFYLCAWSSGLNPTDTQYFGPGTRLTVL.